Each of the 4 T cell receptor beta chains below was sequenced from the same sample in a study of T cell responses to AZD1222 COVID-19 vaccine. The method was immunoSEQ multiplex PCR; TCRdb's version includes in-frame clones alone and lacks a portion of them. Counted here are 140,000 or so clones, 92% occurring once; the ten biggest clones make up approximately 4%. The material was peripheral blood, obtained 28 days after the second AZD1222 dose. The source of these receptors is an adult who received the AZD1222 COVID-19 vaccine.

The CDR3 spells CASSLPYTEAFF. CDR3 bases: TGTGCCAGCAGTCTACCCTACACTGAAGCTTTCTTT. The chain carries TRBV12-3 or TRBV12-4 and TRBJ1-1; unclear D gene. V dropped 5 bases and J dropped 3 bases, with 7 bases sitting between them. The CDR3 sequence is 12 residues long.

The chain recombines TRBV27 with TRBJ2-3, with D possibly matching TRBD1 (5 bases). V was trimmed by 6 bases and J by 8 bases, leaving 21 bases between them. The germline gives CDR1 MNHEY, CDR2 SMNVEV (reference sequence). The CDR3 is made up of 15 amino acids. Here the CDR3 reads CASSSLGLRVGTQYF. The CDR3 DNA sequence: TGTGCCAGCAGCTCCCTGGGGCTAAGGGTTGGTACGCAGTATTTT.

The chain is built from TRBV7-2 and TRBJ2-7; no definite D call. The CDR3 is 13 amino acids. In germline, CDR1 is SGHTA, CDR2 FQGNSA. Trimming removed 5 bases from V and 9 bases from J, with 17 bases in between. In DNA, the CDR3 is TGTGCCAGCAGCCCCGCGACTGGAGTGAGGCAGTACTTC. Encoded protein: CASSPATGVRQYF. Looking up the rest from reference TRBV7-2 and TRBJ2-7 gives the full variable domain: GAGVSQSPSNKVTEKGKDVELRCDPISGHTALYWYRQSLGQGLEFLIYFQGNSAPDKSGLPSDRFSAERTGGSVSTLTIQRTQQEDSAVYLCASSPATGVRQYFGPGTRLTVT.

The chain links TRBV12-3 or TRBV12-4 to TRBJ1-1; D perhaps matches TRBD1 (6 bases). The V gene lost 5 bases and the J gene lost 12 bases, with 16 bases spanning the gap. The CDR3 sequence is 12 residues long. CDR3 residues: CASSRLGQRTFF. CDR3 sequence (DNA): TGTGCCAGCAGTCGTTTAGGACAGAGGACTTTCTTT.